A single sample gave rise to the 22 T cell receptor beta chains below, sequenced in a study of blood T cell repertoires in COVID-19. Only in-frame clones appear in the TCRdb table, and some are missing; sequencing was by immunoSEQ multiplex PCR. The table has 200,000 to 250,000 clones, 70% to 90% seen once. The sequencing input was peripheral blood. These receptors were obtained from a woman younger than 35 who had recovered from COVID-19.

The V gene is TRBV7-9, the J gene TRBJ2-1; TRBD2 matches 7 bases. Germline CDR1 is SEHNR and CDR2 is FQNEAQ (reference sequence). This CDR3 is built from 14 residues. Trimming cost V 9 bases and J 0 bases; bases outside gene matches: 5. The CDR3: CASMGGSSYNEQFF. CDR3 in DNA: TGTGCCAGTATGGGCGGGAGCTCCTACAATGAGCAGTTCTTC.

The chain couples TRBV6-1 to TRBJ2-7; no firm D call. The CDR3 extends over 14 amino acids. Trimming cost V 1 base and J 1 base, with 8 bases left between them. CDR1 is MNHNS, CDR2 SASEGT, per germline. In nucleotides, the CDR3 is TGTGCCAGCAGTGAAGGGCCAGATTCCTACGAGCAGTACTTC. Translating it yields CASSEGPDSYEQYF.

The V and J genes are TRBV27 and TRBJ2-7; 9 nucleotides match TRBD1. V was pared by 5 bases and J by 5 bases, with 13 bases of the junction left unmatched. Germline lookup yields CDR1 MNHEY and CDR2 SMNVEV (reference sequence). The CDR3 covers 16 residues. CDR3 coding DNA: TGTGCCAGCAGTCTAATTCCGGGACAGGGTATCCACGAGCAGTACTTC. Translated: CASSLIPGQGIHEQYF.

The chain couples TRBV27 to TRBJ1-2; TRBD1 might be the D (5 bases). Germline V gives CDR1 MNHEY, CDR2 SMNVEV (reference sequence). This CDR3 comprises 14 residues. V was clipped by 6 bases and J by 5 bases, with 16 bases between them. The CDR3 spells CASSPDIPPYGYTF. Here the CDR3 DNA reads TGTGCCAGCAGCCCGGACATCCCCCCATATGGCTACACCTTC.

The chain is built from TRBV7-2 and TRBJ1-2, with a weak D call TRBD1 (5 bases). The germline V gene encodes CDR1 SGHTA and CDR2 FQGNSA. V was pared by 4 bases and J by 6 bases, with 21 bases between. CDR3 length: 16 amino acids. CDR3: CASSSTWAGQRNGYTF. For the CDR3, the DNA is TGTGCCAGCAGCTCCACGTGGGCAGGGCAAAGGAATGGCTACACCTTC.

The genes are TRBV4-3 and TRBJ2-3, with 9 nucleotides matching TRBD2. Germline lookup yields CDR1 LGHNA and CDR2 YSLEER. The ends lost 1 base at V and 4 bases at J; junction bases unmatched: 6. The CDR3 is 16 residues long. The CDR3 sequence is CASSQVGREGPDTQYF. The CDR3 coding sequence is TGCGCCAGCAGCCAAGTGGGGCGGGAGGGCCCAGATACGCAGTATTTT.

The V gene is TRBV15, the J gene TRBJ1-5; TRBD1 is a possible D gene (5 bases). The V end lost 0 bases, the J end lost 6 bases, and 18 bases lay between the germline ends. CDR1 and CDR2 from the germline V gene are LNHNV and YYDKDF (reference sequence). There are 17 residues in the CDR3. The CDR3 region has the DNA TGTGCCACCAGCAGAGATGGTGGCAGGGTTGGCGGTCAGCCCCAGCATTTT. Its translation is CATSRDGGRVGGQPQHF.

This chain uses TRBV19 with TRBJ2-1; TRBD1 aligns across 8 bases. V was pared by 4 bases and J by 7 bases, with 9 bases of the junction left unmatched. The CDR3 has 15 residues. Per the germline V gene, CDR1 is LNHDA and CDR2 is SQIVND (reference sequence). CDR3 protein: CASSTPGGRINEQFF. CDR3 in DNA: TGTGCCAGTAGTACCCCAGGGGGCCGTATAAATGAGCAGTTCTTC.

The chain employs TRBV11-2 and TRBJ2-7, with 9 bases aligning to TRBD2. CDR3 size: 13 residues. The V gene end was trimmed by 1 base and the J gene end by 12 bases; junction bases not matched to a gene: 7. CDR1 and CDR2 from the germline V gene are SGHAT and FQNNGV. CDR3 in amino acids: CASSLVAGGPWYF. The CDR3 DNA sequence: TGTGCCAGCAGCTTAGTGGCGGGAGGGCCTTGGTACTTC.

This clone occurred a few times. The V and J genes are TRBV5-4 and TRBJ2-2; weak D call: TRBD1 (6 bases). Trimming pared 3 bases from V and 2 bases from J, leaving 14 bases between. This CDR3 is built from 16 residues. Germline lookup yields CDR1 SGHNT and CDR2 YYREEE (reference sequence). CDR3: CASSSARDTNTGELFF. In nucleotides, the CDR3 is TGTGCCAGCAGCTCGGCCCGGGACACTAACACCGGGGAGCTGTTTTTT.

The V gene is TRBV10-3, the J gene TRBJ1-2, with 9 bases identical to TRBD1. The CDR3 sequence is 14 residues long. The junction had 8 bases not matched to a gene; V was cut back by 10 bases and J by 2 bases. Germline V gene lookup returns CDR1 ENHRY and CDR2 SYGVKD. In nucleotides, the CDR3 is TGTGCCAGCCACCCGACAGGGGGAAACTATGGCTACACCTTC. Translating it yields CASHPTGGNYGYTF.

The genes are TRBV18 and TRBJ1-1, with TRBD1 matching over 7 bases. Germline CDR1 reads KGHSH; CDR2 reads LQKENI. This CDR3 is 14 amino acids long. J lost 1 base, V lost 6 bases, and 5 bases had no gene match. The CDR3 DNA reads as TGTGCCAGCTCCCTTAACAGGGGGAACACTGAAGCTTTCTTT. Residues: CASSLNRGNTEAFF.

The genes are TRBV30 and TRBJ2-7; weak D call: TRBD2 (7 bases). Germline CDR1 and CDR2: GTSNPN and SVGIG (reference sequence). V lost 4 bases to trimming and J lost 2 bases, with 12 bases between them. The CDR3 totals 13 residues. CDR3 coding DNA: TGTGCCTGGATGGGGGGGCATACCTACGAGCAGTACTTC. Its protein is CAWMGGHTYEQYF.

The V call is TRBV25-1, the J call TRBJ2-7, with D possibly being TRBD2 (6 bases). Germline loops: CDR1 MGHDK, CDR2 SYGVNS. Trimming cost V 4 bases and J 6 bases, with 16 bases left between them. This CDR3 spans 14 amino acids. The CDR3 loop reads CASSALEGGPEQYF. CDR3 DNA sequence: TGTGCCAGCAGTGCCCTAGAGGGAGGTCCCGAGCAGTACTTC.

The rearrangement links TRBV6-5 to TRBJ2-1, with 11 bases lining up with TRBD2. Germline V gene data show CDR1 as MNHEY and CDR2 as SVGAGI. The ends lost 5 bases at V and 6 bases at J; junction bases unmatched: 6. The CDR3 runs 15 residues. The CDR3 region is CASSIRGTSGNEQFF. CDR3 sequence (DNA): TGTGCCAGCAGTATTAGGGGGACTAGCGGCAATGAGCAGTTCTTC.

The chain has TRBV3-1 (or the pseudogene TRBV3-2) and TRBJ2-7; unclear D gene. The CDR3 is 11 amino acids. The V gene lost 2 bases and the J gene lost 7 bases, with 6 bases spanning the gap. From germline, CDR1 is LGHDT and CDR2 YNNKEL (reference sequence). The CDR3 spells CASSQLREQYF. The CDR3 bases are TGTGCCAGCAGCCAACTACGGGAGCAGTACTTC.

The chain combines TRBV30 with TRBJ1-2; D might be TRBD1 (6 bases). CDR1 and CDR2 from the germline V gene are GTSNPN and SVGIG (reference sequence). The V end was cut by 3 bases, the J end by 0 bases, with 14 bases between. The CDR3 is 15 amino acids. The CDR3: CAWRKTGQANYGYTF. The CDR3 nucleotides are TGTGCCTGGAGGAAGACAGGCCAAGCTAACTATGGCTACACCTTC. The full variable domain, in which reference TRBV30 and TRBJ1-2 provide the parts outside the CDR3, is SQTIHQWPATLVQPVGSPLSLECTVEGTSNPNLYWYRQAAGRGLQLLFYSVGIGQISSEVPQNLSASRPQDRQFILSSKKLLLSDSGFYLCAWRKTGQANYGYTFGSGTRLTVV.

The chain joins TRBV27 to TRBJ1-1; D may be TRBD1 (5 bases). The CDR3 has 12 residues. The V gene's germline CDR1 is MNHEY and CDR2 SMNVEV (reference sequence). Trimming removed 9 bases at V and 2 bases at J, with 10 bases between. CDR3 coding DNA: TGTGCCAGTCGGACATCTAACACTGAAGCTTTCTTT. Translating gives CASRTSNTEAFF.

The chain couples TRBV2 to TRBJ2-1; 13 bases match TRBD2. V was pared by 5 bases and J by 4 bases, with 5 bases of the junction left unmatched. The CDR3 extends over 16 amino acids. Per germline, CDR1 SNHLY and CDR2 FYNNEI. The CDR3 region has the DNA TGTGCCAGCAGTCTTGGGACTAGCGGGATTTACAATGAGCAGTTCTTC. The encoded protein is CASSLGTSGIYNEQFF.

V and J are TRBV5-1 and TRBJ2-5; D possibly corresponds to TRBD1 (7 bases). The CDR3 totals 16 residues. With 0 bases removed from V and 4 bases from J, the gap between germline ends came to 16 bases. Germline V gene data show CDR1 as SGHRS and CDR2 as YFSETQ. This CDR3 is CASSLAGGTVGETQYF. In nucleotides, the CDR3 is TGCGCCAGCAGCTTGGCTGGGGGGACAGTTGGAGAGACCCAGTACTTC.

This clone was detected a few times. V is TRBV7-6 and J is TRBJ2-7; 11 bases line up with TRBD1. After removal of 3 bases from V and 6 bases from J, the junction contained 4 bases not matched to a gene. Germline V gene sequence: CDR1 SGHVS, CDR2 FNYEAQ. The CDR3 totals 14 residues. The CDR3 DNA reads TGTGCCAGCAGCTTCGGACAGGGGGCGAGCGAGCAGTACTTC. Encoded protein: CASSFGQGASEQYF.

V usage is TRBV27 and J usage is TRBJ2-3, with 11 bases lining up with TRBD2. Germline V gives CDR1 MNHEY, CDR2 SMNVEV (reference sequence). This CDR3 is built from 15 residues. The junction had 4 bases not matched to a gene; V was cut back by 5 bases and J by 3 bases. The CDR3 DNA follows: TGTGCCAGCAGTGAAACTAGCGGGAGAACAGATACGCAGTATTTT. Its protein is CASSETSGRTDTQYF.